Listed below are T cell receptor beta chains from one sample, sequenced in a study of T-cell reconstitution after alpha-beta-depleted transplantation in children. TCRdb fed the PCR reads into MiXCR, producing one record per CDR3 protein. The sample includes 360,000 or so distinct CDR3 sequences, roughly 22% of them seen just once. This sample comprised PBMCs from the stem cell graft donor, obtained from the stem cell graft. The receptors were gathered from a human donor who donated a stem cell graft to a child with acute myeloid leukemia. Both conserved end residues are part of each CDR3. Fields, in order: J gene, V gene, clone size, D gene, CDR3 length, CDR3 protein, CDR3 DNA. D genes are given only for firm matches. Size is omitted from some rows. Given values are once, few, many or a class for expanded clones.

>TRBJ2-1|TRBV11-2|NA|NA|14
CASSLKVLGNEQFF
TGTGCCAGCAGCTTAAAGGTTTTGGGGAATGAGCAGTTCTTC
>TRBJ1-1|TRBV12-3/TRBV12-4|few|NA|14
CASSFGVMNTEAFF
TGTGCCAGCAGTTTTGGGGTTATGAACACTGAAGCTTTCTTT
>TRBJ1-1|TRBV4-3|few|NA|15
CASSQDFGAYTEAFF
TGCGCCAGCAGCCAAGATTTCGGGGCATACACTGAAGCTTTCTTT
>TRBJ2-1|TRBV2|NA|NA|13
CASTWLDYNEQFF
TGTGCCAGCACCTGGCTCGACTACAATGAGCAGTTCTTC
>TRBJ2-7|TRBV13|NA|NA|12
CASSLLRHEQYF
TGTGCCAGCAGCCTCCTACGGCACGAGCAGTACTTC
>TRBJ2-7|TRBV2|few|NA|13
CASSPRQIYEQYF
TGTGCCAGCAGTCCTCGGCAGATCTACGAGCAGTACTTC
>TRBJ2-3|TRBV6-1|many|TRBD2|14
CASMRSGGADTQYF
TGTGCCAGCATGCGGAGCGGGGGCGCAGATACGCAGTATTTT
>TRBJ2-7|TRBV5-1|many|TRBD2|14
CASSEGLAGGEQYF
TGCGCCAGCAGCGAGGGACTAGCGGGAGGCGAGCAGTACTTC
>TRBJ2-7|TRBV20-1|few|TRBD1|14
CSASGADRDYEQYF
TGCAGTGCTAGCGGGGCAGACAGGGACTACGAGCAGTACTTC
>TRBJ1-3|TRBV7-2|NA|TRBD1|18
CASSLAGPGGATGNTIYF
TGTGCCAGCAGCTTAGCTGGGCCAGGGGGCGCTACCGGAAACACCATATATTTT
>TRBJ2-7|TRBV29-1|NA|NA|11
CSVSQGREQYF
TGCAGCGTTTCCCAAGGGAGGGAGCAGTACTTC
>TRBJ2-7|TRBV20-1|NA|TRBD2|14
CSATLAGGPNEQYF
TGCAGTGCTACACTAGCGGGAGGGCCCAACGAGCAGTACTTC
>TRBJ1-1|TRBV29-1|NA|TRBD1|14
CSVSPGTANTEAFF
TGCAGCGTGAGCCCCGGGACAGCGAACACTGAAGCTTTCTTT
>TRBJ2-1|TRBV5-1|many|TRBD2|16
CASTIAGTSGINEQFF
TGCGCCAGCACCATCGCCGGGACTAGCGGGATAAATGAGCAGTTCTTC
>TRBJ2-3|TRBV12-3/TRBV12-4|many|NA|13
CASSRTADHTQYF
TGTGCCAGCAGCCGTACCGCCGACCATACGCAGTATTTT
>TRBJ1-4|TRBV5-1|NA|NA|15
CASSFFEPLNEKLFF
TGCGCCAGCAGCTTTTTTGAGCCCCTTAATGAAAAACTGTTTTTT
>TRBJ2-1|TRBV12-3/TRBV12-4|few|NA|15
CASSFVDQSYNEQFF
TGTGCCAGCAGTTTTGTGGACCAGTCCTACAATGAGCAGTTCTTC
>TRBJ1-6|TRBV20-1|many|NA|13
CSARGQFSSPLHF
TGCAGTGCTAGAGGACAGTTCAGTTCACCCCTCCACTTT
>TRBJ2-2|TRBV5-6|few|NA|15
CASTRGGSDTGELFF
TGTGCCAGCACCCGGGGCGGATCGGACACCGGGGAGCTGTTTTTT
>TRBJ2-7|TRBV5-1|few|NA|15
CASSLMGLTTYEQYF
TGCGCCAGCAGCTTGATGGGACTGACAACCTACGAGCAGTACTTC
>TRBJ2-7|TRBV4-3|few|NA|16
CASSQETGSWSYEQYF
TGCGCCAGCAGCCAGGAGACAGGCTCGTGGTCCTACGAGCAGTACTTC
>TRBJ1-5|TRBV2|NA|NA|13
CASRRGVGQPQHF
TGTGCCAGCAGACGGGGGGTAGGTCAGCCCCAGCATTTT
>TRBJ2-2|TRBV24-1|NA|NA|11
CATSARRELFF
TGTGCCACCAGTGCCCGACGGGAGCTGTTTTTT
>TRBJ2-1|TRBV20-1|NA|TRBD2|18
CSARVGPFLAGAYNEQFF
TGCAGTGCTCGAGTAGGTCCTTTTTTAGCGGGAGCCTACAATGAGCAGTTCTTC